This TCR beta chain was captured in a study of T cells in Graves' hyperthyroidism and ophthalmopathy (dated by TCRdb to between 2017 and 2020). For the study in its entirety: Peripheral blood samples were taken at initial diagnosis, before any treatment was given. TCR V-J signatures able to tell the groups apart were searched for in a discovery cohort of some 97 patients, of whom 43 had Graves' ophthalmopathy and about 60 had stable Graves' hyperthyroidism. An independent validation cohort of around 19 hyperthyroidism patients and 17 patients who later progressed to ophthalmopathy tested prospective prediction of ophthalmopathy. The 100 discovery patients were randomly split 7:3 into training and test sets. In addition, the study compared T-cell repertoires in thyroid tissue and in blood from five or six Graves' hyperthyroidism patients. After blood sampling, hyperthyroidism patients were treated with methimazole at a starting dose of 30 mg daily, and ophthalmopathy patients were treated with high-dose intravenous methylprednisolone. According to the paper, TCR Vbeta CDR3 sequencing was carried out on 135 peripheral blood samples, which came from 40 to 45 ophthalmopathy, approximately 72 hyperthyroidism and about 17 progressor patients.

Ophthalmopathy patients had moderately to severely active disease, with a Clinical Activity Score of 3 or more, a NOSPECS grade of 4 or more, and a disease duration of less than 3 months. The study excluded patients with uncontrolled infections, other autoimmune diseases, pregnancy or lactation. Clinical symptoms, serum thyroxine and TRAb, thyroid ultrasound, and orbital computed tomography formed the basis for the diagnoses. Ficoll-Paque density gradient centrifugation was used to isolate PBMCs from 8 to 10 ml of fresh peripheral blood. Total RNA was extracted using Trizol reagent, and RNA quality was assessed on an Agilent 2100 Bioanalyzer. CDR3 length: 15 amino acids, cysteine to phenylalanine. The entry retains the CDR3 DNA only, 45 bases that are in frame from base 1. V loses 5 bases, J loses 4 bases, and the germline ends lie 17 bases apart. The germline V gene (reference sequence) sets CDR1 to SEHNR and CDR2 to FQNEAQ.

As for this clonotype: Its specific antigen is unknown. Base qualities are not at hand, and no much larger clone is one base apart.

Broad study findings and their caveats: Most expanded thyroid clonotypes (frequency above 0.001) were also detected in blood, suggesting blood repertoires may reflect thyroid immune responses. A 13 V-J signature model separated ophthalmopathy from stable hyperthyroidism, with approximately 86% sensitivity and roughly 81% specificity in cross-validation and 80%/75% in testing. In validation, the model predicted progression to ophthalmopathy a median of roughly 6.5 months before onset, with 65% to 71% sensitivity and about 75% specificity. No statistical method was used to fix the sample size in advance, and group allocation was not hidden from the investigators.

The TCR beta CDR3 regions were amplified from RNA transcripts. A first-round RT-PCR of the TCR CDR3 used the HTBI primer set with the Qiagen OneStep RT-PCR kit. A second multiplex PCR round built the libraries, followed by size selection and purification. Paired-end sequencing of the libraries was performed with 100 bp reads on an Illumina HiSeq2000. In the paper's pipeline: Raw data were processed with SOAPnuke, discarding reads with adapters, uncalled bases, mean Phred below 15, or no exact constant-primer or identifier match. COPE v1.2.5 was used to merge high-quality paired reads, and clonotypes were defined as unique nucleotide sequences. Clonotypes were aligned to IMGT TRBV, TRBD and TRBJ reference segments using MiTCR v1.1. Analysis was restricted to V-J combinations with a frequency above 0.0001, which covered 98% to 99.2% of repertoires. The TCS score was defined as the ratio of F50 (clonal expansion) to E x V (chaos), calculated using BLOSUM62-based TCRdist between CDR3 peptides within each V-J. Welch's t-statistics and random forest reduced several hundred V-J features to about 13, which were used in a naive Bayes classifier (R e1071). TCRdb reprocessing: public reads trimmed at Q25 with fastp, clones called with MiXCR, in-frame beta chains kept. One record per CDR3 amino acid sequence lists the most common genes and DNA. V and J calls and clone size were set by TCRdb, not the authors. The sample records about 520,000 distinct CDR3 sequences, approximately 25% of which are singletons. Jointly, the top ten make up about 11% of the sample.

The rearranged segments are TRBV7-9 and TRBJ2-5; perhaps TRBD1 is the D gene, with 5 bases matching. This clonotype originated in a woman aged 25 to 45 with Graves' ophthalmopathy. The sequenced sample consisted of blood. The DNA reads TGTGCCAGCAGCCTTGGGGCCTCGCTCAGAGAGACCCAGTACTTC. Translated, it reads CASSLGASLRETQYF. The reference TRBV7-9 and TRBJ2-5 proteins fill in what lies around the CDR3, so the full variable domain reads DTGVSQNPRHKITKRGQNVTFRCDPISEHNRLYWYRQTLGQGPEFLTYFQNEAQLEKSRLLSDRFSAERPKGSFSTLEIQRTEQGDSAMYLCASSLGASLRETQYFGPGTRLLVL.